This record looks at one T cell receptor (beta chain) sequence and its context. Its target is unknown. Original processing notes: In the immunoSEQ data, sequences were junction-only and lacked quality scores, so filtering differed. Clones were read by immunoSEQ multiplex PCR, and TCRdb kept only the in-frame ones, dropping some. Clonal size and the V and J genes are those of that table, whereas D and trimming came from the DNA. The sample gives some 790,000 clones, 55% to 75% of which show up once; less than 2% is in the top ten. This specimen belongs to a study of shared clonotypes between healthy human individuals. Study details: Donors had three CD4 naive, three CD4 memory, two CD8 naive and one CD8 memory plate apiece. Study-wide points: Relative to clonotypes present in all four donors, those not shared had lower generation probabilities.

All the donors were Caucasian adults who lived in Nashville, Tennessee. Germline V gene data show CDR1 as MDHEN and CDR2 as SYDVKM. Trimming took 10 bases from V and 5 from J; bases not matched to a gene: 9. This CDR3 has 15 residues. This clonotype originated in a woman under 40 in good health. Material: memory CD4+ T cells sorted from blood. Regarding subset: CD45RA-negative fraction. The J gene is TRBJ2-5, the V gene TRBV28; 14 nucleotides agree with TRBD2. The CDR3 here is CATRLAGGPLETQYF. CDR3 DNA sequence: TGTGCCACCCGACTAGCGGGAGGGCCGTTGGAGACCCAGTACTTC.